These 5 T cell receptor beta chains were sequenced from one sample in a study of vaccination and CD4 T cells after COVID-19. Treatment described: roughly ten-day PBMC culture with coronavirus spike peptide pools or control peptides (ViraFEST assay). Cultured CD4+ T cell DNA was sequenced using the Oncomine TCR Beta short-read assay. TCRdb reprocessed the PCR reads via MiXCR and lists one record per CDR3 protein. The sample lists about 14,000 distinct CDR3 sequences, roughly two fifths seen once, with 9% to 9.5% in the top ten. These receptors have no known antigen. The sequenced sample was CD4+ T cells from blood, cultured in vitro. The receptor source for this set is a human donor who had recovered from COVID-19.

This rearrangement joins TRBV4-1 to TRBJ2-5, with D tentatively TRBD2 (6 bases). CDR1 is MGHRA and CDR2 is YSYEKL in the germline V gene. Trimming pared 1 base from V and 1 base from J, leaving 7 bases between. This CDR3 contains 14 residues. CDR3 nucleotide sequence: TGCGCCAGCAGCCAAGGAGCGGGCCAAGAGACCCAGTACTTC. Protein sequence: CASSQGAGQETQYF.

This clonotype was recorded a few times. The chain joins TRBV23-1 to TRBJ1-2; D is undetermined. TRBV23-1 is classed as an ORF, of uncertain function. V lost 6 bases to trimming and J lost 7 bases, with 12 bases between them. The CDR3 totals 12 residues. CDR3 sequence: CASSQGGSGYTF. In DNA form, the CDR3 reads TGCGCCAGCAGCCAAGGTGGGAGTGGCTACACCTTC.

This clonotype was detected only a few times. The gene calls are TRBV19 and TRBJ1-5; D possibly corresponds to TRBD1 (5 bases). The CDR3 covers 15 residues. From germline, CDR1 is LNHDA and CDR2 SQIVND (reference sequence). V was shortened by 3 bases and J by 7 bases, with 16 bases between the two germline ends. CDR3 amino acids: CASSIGDSTVQPQHF. For the CDR3, the DNA is TGTGCCAGTAGTATTGGGGACTCCACCGTGCAGCCCCAGCATTTT.

V and J are TRBV7-7 and TRBJ2-1; the D gene is possibly TRBD1 (6 bases). V lost 1 base, J lost 10 bases, and 11 bases lay in between. The CDR3 sequence is 13 residues long. CDR1 is SSHAT, CDR2 FNYEAQ, per germline (reference sequence). CDR3 nucleotides: TGTGCCAGCAGCTTAGACGACAGGACCGAGCAGTTCTTC. It yields the protein CASSLDDRTEQFF.

This clonotype was counted once. The rearrangement links TRBV2 to TRBJ1-6; D is possibly TRBD1 (6 bases). This CDR3 comprises 16 residues. Germline lookup yields CDR1 SNHLY and CDR2 FYNNEI. V was clipped by 6 bases and J by 5 bases, with 17 bases between them. The CDR3 loop is CASSFRDTRNNSPLHF. For the CDR3, the DNA is TGTGCCAGCAGCTTCCGGGACACCCGCAATAATTCACCCCTCCACTTT.